Following are 23 T cell receptor beta chains from one sample sequenced in a study of cytomegalovirus exposure and HLA in healthy donors. Primers included in the PCR were 60 Vbeta and 13 Jbeta primers. Repertoires were generated with immunoSEQ multiplex PCR, while TCRdb's copy carries only in-frame clones and drops some. Of about 120,000 clones listed, over 70% are singletons. Sequenced input: PBMCs. These receptors were obtained from a female donor in good health and CMV-seropositive.

This chain uses TRBV5-4 with TRBJ2-6; D is unresolved. CDR1 is SGHNT and CDR2 is YYREEE in the germline V gene (reference sequence). V lost 0 bases to trimming and J lost 0 bases, with 4 bases between them. The CDR3 length is 15 residues. As DNA, the CDR3 is TGTGCCAGCAGCTTGGACGGCTCTGGGGCCAACGTCCTGACTTTC. Protein sequence: CASSLDGSGANVLTF.

The chain joins TRBV4-1 to TRBJ1-2; perhaps TRBD1 as D (5 bases). V was cut by 1 base and J by 5 bases, with 11 bases left in between. The CDR3 is made up of 14 amino acids. The germline gives CDR1 MGHRA, CDR2 YSYEKL. The CDR3: CASSQGGGIYGYTF. DNA of the CDR3: TGCGCCAGCAGCCAAGGGGGGGGGATATATGGCTACACCTTC.

CDR3 loop: CASSETLSYGYTF. Here the CDR3 DNA reads TGTGCCAGCAGTGAGACACTTTCCTATGGCTACACCTTC. This chain connects TRBV27 to TRBJ1-2, with D hard to call. The length of the CDR3 is 13 residues. CDR1 MNHEY and CDR2 SMNVEV come from the germline V gene (reference sequence). Trimming stripped 5 bases from V and 4 bases from J, with 11 bases between.

This sequence joins TRBV27 and TRBJ2-7; TRBD1 matches 7 bases. Germline CDR1 is MNHEY and CDR2 is SMNVEV (reference sequence). The CDR3 is 14 amino acids. Trimming removed 2 bases from V and 2 bases from J; junction bases left unmatched: 3. The CDR3 is CASSLIQGAYEQYF. The CDR3 nucleotides read TGTGCCAGCAGTTTAATTCAGGGGGCCTACGAGCAGTACTTC.

The CDR3 bases are TGTGCCAGCAGCTTCTGGGGCCCAAGCTCCTACGAGCAGTACTTC. It specifies CASSFWGPSSYEQYF. This chain links TRBV7-9 with TRBJ2-7, with D possibly TRBD1 on 5 matching bases. Germline CDR1 is SEHNR and CDR2 is FQNEAQ (reference sequence). With 3 bases removed from V and 0 bases from J, the gap between germline ends came to 12 bases. The CDR3 spans 15 residues.

The CDR3 DNA is TGTGCCAGCAGTGACATGCGGACAGGCCCCTGGGGCTACACCTTC. Translated: CASSDMRTGPWGYTF. V usage is TRBV2 and J usage is TRBJ1-2, with 7 bases identical to TRBD1. Germline trimming cut 3 bases from V and 8 bases from J; bases unmatched to any gene: 12. The CDR3 runs 15 residues. CDR1 and CDR2 (germline): SNHLY, FYNNEI.

This chain connects TRBV5-1 to TRBJ2-5; TRBD1 is a possible D gene (6 bases). CDR1 and CDR2 (germline): SGHRS, YFSETQ. CDR3 length: 15 amino acids. V was trimmed by 4 bases and J by 0 bases, leaving 13 bases between them. The CDR3 DNA reads TGCGCCAGCAGCCGGGGATCAGGGGACCAAGAGACCCAGTACTTC. It codes for CASSRGSGDQETQYF.

The rearrangement links TRBV2 to TRBJ1-5, with TRBD1 matching 8 bases. Per the germline V gene, CDR1 is SNHLY and CDR2 is FYNNEI. The CDR3 has 14 residues. Unmatched junction bases numbered 4, after V lost 3 bases and J lost 6 bases. CDR3 amino acids: CASSEGQDSQPQHF. Written as DNA, the CDR3 is TGTGCCAGCAGTGAGGGACAGGATAGTCAGCCCCAGCATTTT.

V gene TRBV5-1 combines with J gene TRBJ2-7; perhaps TRBD1 as D (5 bases). The CDR3 covers 14 residues. CDR1 and CDR2 (germline): SGHRS, YFSETQ. Trimming shortened V by 0 bases and J by 2 bases, and 9 bases separated the two germline ends. CDR3 loop: CASSLEQDPYEQYF. As DNA, the CDR3 is TGCGCCAGCAGCTTGGAACAGGACCCCTACGAGCAGTACTTC.

With respect to this clone: The sample carries other DNA sequences with the same CDR3. The rearrangement uses TRBV5-4 and TRBJ1-1; 9 bases fit TRBD1. J lost 0 bases, V lost 2 bases, and 2 bases had no gene match. CDR1 and CDR2 (germline): SGHNT, YYREEE (reference sequence). The CDR3 consists of 15 residues. This CDR3 reads CASSFGQGLNTEAFF. CDR3 coding DNA: TGTGCCAGCAGCTTCGGACAGGGGCTGAACACTGAAGCTTTCTTT.

V usage is TRBV7-2 and J usage is TRBJ2-7, with 7 bases lining up with TRBD1. J was trimmed by 8 bases and V by 4 bases; bases with no gene match: 14. The CDR3 runs to 15 residues. Germline V CDR1 and CDR2: SGHTA, FQGNSA. The CDR3 DNA sequence: TGTGCCAGCAGCTCGTCGGGACAGACGACTTTTAAGCAGTACTTC. Protein product: CASSSSGQTTFKQYF. The whole variable domain, filled in from reference TRBV7-2 and TRBJ2-7, reads GAGVSQSPSNKVTEKGKDVELRCDPISGHTALYWYRQSLGQGLEFLIYFQGNSAPDKSGLPSDRFSAERTGGSVSTLTIQRTQQEDSAVYLCASSSSGQTTFKQYFGPGTRLTVT.

V usage is TRBV10-3 and J usage is TRBJ1-2, with 7 bases identical to TRBD1. The trim removed 6 bases at V and 2 bases at J, leaving 9 bases unmatched. Germline V gene data show CDR1 as ENHRY and CDR2 as SYGVKD. CDR3 length: 15 residues. CDR3 residues: CAIRTGTAENYGYTF. The CDR3 bases are TGTGCCATCAGAACCGGGACAGCGGAGAACTATGGCTACACCTTC.

The chain carries TRBV10-3 and TRBJ2-7, with 7 nucleotides matching TRBD2. The CDR3 contains 14 residues. With V trimmed by 10 bases and J by 3 bases, 12 bases remained unmatched. Looked up from germline, CDR1 is ENHRY and CDR2 is SYGVKD. DNA of the CDR3: TGTGCCACCCAGGGCAGCGGGGTGTTCTACGAGCAGTACTTC. Amino acid sequence: CATQGSGVFYEQYF.

The V gene is TRBV6-1, the J gene TRBJ1-2; TRBD1 might be the D (6 bases). Trimming shortened V by 4 bases and J by 4 bases, and 16 bases separated the two germline ends. Germline V gives CDR1 MNHNS, CDR2 SASEGT. The CDR3 contains 15 residues. The CDR3 is CASSGNLQGGYGYTF. In DNA, the CDR3 is TGTGCCAGCAGTGGGAACTTACAAGGGGGCTATGGCTACACCTTC.

In this sample, this clone turned up a few times. The V and J genes are TRBV5-1 and TRBJ2-2; a weak D match, TRBD2 (6 bases). This CDR3 region has 15 residues. The germline CDR1 and CDR2 sequences are SGHRS and YFSETQ. Trimming left V 2 bases short and J 0 bases short, with 8 bases between. The CDR3 DNA reads as TGCGCCAGCAGCTTAGGACTACCGAACACCGGGGAGCTGTTTTTT. This sequence encodes CASSLGLPNTGELFF.

The gene calls are TRBV7-2 and TRBJ1-5, with D unresolved. The CDR3 loop spans 16 amino acids. CDR1 is SGHTA, CDR2 FQGNSA, per germline. Trimming took off 5 bases at V and 3 bases at J, with 17 bases between the two ends. Here the CDR3 reads CASSLRGSLLNQPQHF. In nucleotides, the CDR3 is TGTGCCAGCAGCCTACGAGGCAGTCTCCTCAATCAGCCCCAGCATTTT.

On this clone: At one boundary the junction diverges from the germline segment, which might be a read error. The chain couples TRBV7-7 to TRBJ1-6; D gene unclear. Germline V gene lookup returns CDR1 SSHAT and CDR2 FNYEAQ (reference sequence). This CDR3 spans 15 amino acids. The CDR3 coding sequence is TGTGCTAGCAGCTTAGATGGGCAGCCCAATTCACCCCTCCACTTT. Amino acid sequence: CASSLDGQPNSPLHF. Complete variable domain (other parts from reference TRBV7-7 and TRBJ1-6): GAGVSQSPRYKVTKRGQDVTLRCDPISSHATLYWYQQALGQGPEFLTYFNYEAQPDKSGLPSDRFSAERPEGSISTLTIQRTEQRDSAMYRCASSLDGQPNSPLHFGNGTRLTVT.

J is TRBJ1-6 and V is TRBV27; D unclear. Germline V gene data show CDR1 as MNHEY and CDR2 as SMNVEV (reference sequence). This CDR3 is 18 amino acids long. Between the trimmed V and J ends, which lost 5 bases and 3 bases, there was a span of 20 bases. CDR3 DNA sequence: TGTGCCAGCAGTCCTACCATCCCCCGCGGAGACTATAATTCACCCCTCCACTTT. It encodes CASSPTIPRGDYNSPLHF.

The J gene is TRBJ2-2, the V gene TRBV7-9; D is unclear. This CDR3 has 12 amino acids. The V end was cut by 7 bases, the J end by 6 bases, with 9 bases between. Germline-derived CDR1 and CDR2 are SEHNR and FQNEAQ (reference sequence). The CDR3 sequence is CASNSFPGELFF. CDR3 nucleotide sequence: TGTGCCAGCAACTCATTCCCCGGGGAGCTGTTTTTT.

The V call is TRBV2, the J call TRBJ1-2, with 7 positions matching TRBD1. The CDR3 covers 12 residues. V shed 4 bases, J shed 5 bases, and the junction held 1 base outside the gene matches. Germline V gene lookup returns CDR1 SNHLY and CDR2 FYNNEI. This chain's CDR3 is CASSAGQYGYTF. CDR3 coding DNA: TGTGCCAGCAGTGCGGGACAGTATGGCTACACCTTC.

V usage is TRBV29-1 and J usage is TRBJ2-3; 10 bases are shared with TRBD2. With 5 bases clipped from V and 4 bases from J, the junction kept 3 bases outside the gene matches. Germline CDR1 and CDR2: SQVTM and ANQGSEA. This CDR3 comprises 13 residues. The CDR3 DNA sequence: TGCAGCGTTCTAGCGGGGGCGGCAGATACGCAGTATTTT. This translates into CSVLAGAADTQYF.

J is TRBJ2-2 and V is TRBV10-3, with D perhaps TRBD1 (6 bases). Germline CDR1 is ENHRY and CDR2 is SYGVKD. This CDR3 has 16 residues. Trimming cost V 4 bases and J 1 base, with 13 bases left between them. This chain's CDR3 is CAISARGHLNTGELFF. DNA of the CDR3: TGTGCCATCAGTGCTAGGGGACACCTGAACACCGGGGAGCTGTTTTTT.

The DNA of the CDR3 is TGTGCCAGCAGTGATACTAGCGGGGTTACAGATACGCAGTATTTT. It is translated as CASSDTSGVTDTQYF. V usage is TRBV25-1 and J usage is TRBJ2-3, with 10 bases aligning to TRBD2. There are 15 residues in the CDR3. Germline V gene sequence: CDR1 MGHDK, CDR2 SYGVNS. V lost 3 bases, J lost 3 bases, and 3 bases stayed unmatched.